Listed below are T cell receptor beta chains from one sample, sequenced in a study of blood T cells in healthy people across ages. TCRdb re-analysed the 5' RACE reads in MiXCR, keeping a single row per CDR3 protein. The profile covers about 720,000 distinct CDR3 sequences, with just under 25% appearing a single time and more than 3% taken by the ten largest. The same data also contributed to another study, on T cells of mothers and their children.

The sequencing input was blood. The receptors here all came from a boy aged 5 to 17 in good health. The CDR3 runs from the conserved cysteine through the conserved F or W. Fields, in order: V gene, J gene, CDR3 protein.

>TRBV29-1|TRBJ1-4
CSVVAATNEKLFF
>TRBV20-1|TRBJ2-1
CSHSSRLAGYNEQFF
>TRBV25-1|TRBJ2-5
CASSESGIEETQYF
>TRBV5-6|TRBJ2-7
CASSPGYGAEQYF
>TRBV20-1|TRBJ2-7
CSAREESRGTREQYF
>TRBV12-3/TRBV12-4|TRBJ1-1
CASSLETAFF
>TRBV5-4|TRBJ2-5
CASRDWTQETQYF
>TRBV20-1|TRBJ2-1
CSAAPLAGGYNEQFF
>TRBV20-1|TRBJ2-3
CSADTGTRDTQYF
>TRBV6-1|NA
CASSEWDRSTGEQFF
>TRBV20-1|NA
CSAGDREPYEQYF
>TRBV7-8|NA
CASSTQSGTSGPRSSYEQYF
>TRBV9|TRBJ2-7
CASSVRGSALRDEQYF
>TRBV7-2|TRBJ2-5
CASSLALVDETQYF
>TRBV19|TRBJ1-2
CASSNPGYGVVGYTF
>TRBV7-3|TRBJ2-5
CASSSGGNLGQETQYF
>TRBV3-1|TRBJ2-5
CASSQEGRKETQYF
>TRBV6-6|NA
CASSYTAAWEQFF
>TRBV18|TRBJ2-7
CASSPGTSISYEQYF
>TRBV27|TRBJ1-1
CASSLGEEGYTEAFF
>TRBV5-6|TRBJ1-2
CASSLLGNDGYTF
>TRBV4-1|TRBJ2-7
CASSAGTSIAEQYF
>TRBV4-1|TRBJ1-2
CASSPRGRTLDGYTF
>TRBV5-1|TRBJ2-1
CASSLSGQGAHNEQFF
>TRBV12-3/TRBV12-4|TRBJ2-7
CASRGLGDEQYF
>TRBV27|TRBJ1-1
CASSYSQNTEAFF
>TRBV29-1|TRBJ2-7
CSARIGDSYEQYF
>TRBV13|TRBJ2-5
CASSLSRRVGQETQYF
>TRBV3-1|TRBJ1-6
CASSQEGVSSPLHF
>TRBV7-9|TRBJ1-1
CASSLEHRVHTEAFF
>TRBV9|TRBJ1-1
CASGRAREATEAFF
>TRBV28|TRBJ2-7
CASSFSGPRGEQYF
>TRBV4-3|TRBJ2-3
CASSHEAASTDTQYF
>TRBV7-2|TRBJ2-7
CASSLGSSVYEQYF
>TRBV29-1|TRBJ2-3
CSAFTSKERTDTQYF
>TRBV7-2|TRBJ2-5
CASSSDRGQGTQYF
>TRBV20-1|TRBJ2-1
CSARPSGSDEQFF
>TRBV2|TRBJ2-7
CASEVSDRDRGGYEQYF
>TRBV7-9|TRBJ2-5
CASSLLLGWETQYF
>TRBV7-8|TRBJ2-1
CASSYRRGVDNEQFF
>TRBV7-2|TRBJ1-4
CASSLAGFNEKLFF
>TRBV7-2|TRBJ2-7
CASSPQITYEQYF
>TRBV7-2|TRBJ2-7
CASSWDSGGAYEQYF
>TRBV19|TRBJ2-6
CASTIGVSGANVLTF
>TRBV5-1|TRBJ2-1
CASSPGGIWGNEQFF
>TRBV7-3|TRBJ1-3
CASSSQPTGSGNTIYF
>TRBV29-1|TRBJ1-2
CSVDISYGYTF
>TRBV29-1|TRBJ2-1
CSVDGLADSSYNEQFF
>TRBV7-2|TRBJ2-7
CASSFRQGPSTYEQYF
>TRBV2|TRBJ1-5
CASSAGRSNQPQHF